A single sample gave rise to the 9 T cell receptor beta chains below, sequenced in a study of blood T cells in healthy people across ages. Combining a sample-barcoded 5' primer with a J-beta primer mix, a second PCR ran for about 6 to 12 cycles. Using its own MiXCR run on the 5' RACE reads, TCRdb lists one record per CDR3 protein. Found here are some 1,800,000 distinct CDR3 sequences, about two fifths of them singletons; the top ten hold about 23%. Sample: blood. The receptors were gathered from a human donor in good health.

This clonotype was seen only a few times. The chain has TRBV10-3 and TRBJ1-5; 8 nucleotides match TRBD1. Unmatched junction bases numbered 10, after V lost 8 bases and J lost 4 bases. Looked up from germline, CDR1 is ENHRY and CDR2 is SYGVKD. The CDR3 runs 15 residues. CDR3 sequence reads: CAIRSDRVVNQPQHF. The DNA for the CDR3 is TGTGCCATCCGTTCGGACAGGGTTGTGAATCAGCCCCAGCATTTT.

This clonotype was seen only a few times. The V and J genes are TRBV15 and TRBJ1-2, with TRBD1 identical over 8 bases. V shed 1 base and J 5 bases; nucleotides not matched to a gene: 6. The V gene's germline CDR1 is LNHNV and CDR2 YYDKDF (reference sequence). This CDR3 has 15 amino acids. CDR3 protein: CATSRVRGRRYGYTF. The CDR3, as DNA: TGTGCCACCAGCAGAGTCAGGGGGCGTCGGTATGGCTACACCTTC.

This chain links TRBV7-2 with TRBJ1-6; TRBD1 might be the D (5 bases). The CDR3 length is 14 residues. CDR1 and CDR2 (germline): SGHTA, FQGNSA. Deletions cut 4 bases from V and 8 bases from J, with 12 bases between. CDR3 sequence: CASSSLGGDSPLHF. In DNA form, the CDR3 reads TGTGCCAGCAGCTCCCTGGGGGGGGATTCACCCCTCCACTTT.

This clonotype turned up a few times. The rearrangement joins TRBV29-1 to TRBJ1-1, with D perhaps TRBD1 (6 bases). CDR3 size: 13 residues. V was trimmed by 4 bases and J by 11 bases, leaving 20 bases between them. Germline V gene data show CDR1 as SQVTM and CDR2 as ANQGSEA. This chain's CDR3 is CSVVGGLAVGAFF. CDR3 nucleotides: TGCAGCGTTGTTGGGGGGCTGGCGGTAGGGGCTTTCTTT.

This clonotype has at least ten counts. V and J are TRBV29-1 and TRBJ2-5; D not resolved. Germline CDR1 reads SQVTM; CDR2 reads ANQGSEA. There are 12 residues in the CDR3. Trimming cost V 5 bases and J 0 bases, with 7 bases left between them. CDR3: CSVTENQETQYF. The CDR3 DNA reads as TGCAGCGTTACAGAGAACCAAGAGACCCAGTACTTC.

This clonotype occurred a few times. The CDR3: CASRDRSYTEAFF. CDR3 DNA: TGTGCCAGCAGGGACAGGAGTTACACTGAAGCTTTCTTT. The chain carries TRBV6-5 and TRBJ1-1; 7 positions agree with TRBD1. Germline V gene sequence: CDR1 MNHEY, CDR2 SVGAGI. CDR3 size: 13 residues. Trimming cost V 6 bases and J 3 bases; bases outside gene matches: 4.

The CDR3 DNA reads TGCAGTGCTCTCATGACTAGCGGGGAGTACGAGCAGTACTTC. The encoded protein is CSALMTSGEYEQYF. The J gene is TRBJ2-7, the V gene TRBV20-1; 11 bases line up with TRBD2. This CDR3 is 14 amino acids long. Per the germline V gene, CDR1 is DFQATT and CDR2 is SNEGSKA (reference sequence). Trimming removed 5 bases from V and 4 bases from J; junction bases left unmatched: 7.

The rearrangement uses TRBV5-1 and TRBJ2-1; D uncertain. The CDR3 length is 16 residues. V dropped 3 bases and J dropped 9 bases, with 22 bases sitting between them. CDR1 is SGHRS, CDR2 YFSETQ, per germline. This chain's CDR3 is CASSSNKVRPPGEQFF. The CDR3, as DNA: TGCGCCAGCAGCTCCAACAAGGTTCGACCGCCGGGTGAGCAGTTCTTC.

V gene TRBV7-3 combines with J gene TRBJ2-7; 9 bases agree with TRBD1. V was clipped by 5 bases and J by 6 bases; unmatched bases: 8. This CDR3 has 14 amino acids. Germline V gene sequence: CDR1 SGHTA, CDR2 FQGTGA. CDR3 sequence: CASSQRDRVTEQYF. The CDR3 DNA is TGTGCCAGCAGCCAACGGGACAGGGTGACCGAGCAGTACTTC.